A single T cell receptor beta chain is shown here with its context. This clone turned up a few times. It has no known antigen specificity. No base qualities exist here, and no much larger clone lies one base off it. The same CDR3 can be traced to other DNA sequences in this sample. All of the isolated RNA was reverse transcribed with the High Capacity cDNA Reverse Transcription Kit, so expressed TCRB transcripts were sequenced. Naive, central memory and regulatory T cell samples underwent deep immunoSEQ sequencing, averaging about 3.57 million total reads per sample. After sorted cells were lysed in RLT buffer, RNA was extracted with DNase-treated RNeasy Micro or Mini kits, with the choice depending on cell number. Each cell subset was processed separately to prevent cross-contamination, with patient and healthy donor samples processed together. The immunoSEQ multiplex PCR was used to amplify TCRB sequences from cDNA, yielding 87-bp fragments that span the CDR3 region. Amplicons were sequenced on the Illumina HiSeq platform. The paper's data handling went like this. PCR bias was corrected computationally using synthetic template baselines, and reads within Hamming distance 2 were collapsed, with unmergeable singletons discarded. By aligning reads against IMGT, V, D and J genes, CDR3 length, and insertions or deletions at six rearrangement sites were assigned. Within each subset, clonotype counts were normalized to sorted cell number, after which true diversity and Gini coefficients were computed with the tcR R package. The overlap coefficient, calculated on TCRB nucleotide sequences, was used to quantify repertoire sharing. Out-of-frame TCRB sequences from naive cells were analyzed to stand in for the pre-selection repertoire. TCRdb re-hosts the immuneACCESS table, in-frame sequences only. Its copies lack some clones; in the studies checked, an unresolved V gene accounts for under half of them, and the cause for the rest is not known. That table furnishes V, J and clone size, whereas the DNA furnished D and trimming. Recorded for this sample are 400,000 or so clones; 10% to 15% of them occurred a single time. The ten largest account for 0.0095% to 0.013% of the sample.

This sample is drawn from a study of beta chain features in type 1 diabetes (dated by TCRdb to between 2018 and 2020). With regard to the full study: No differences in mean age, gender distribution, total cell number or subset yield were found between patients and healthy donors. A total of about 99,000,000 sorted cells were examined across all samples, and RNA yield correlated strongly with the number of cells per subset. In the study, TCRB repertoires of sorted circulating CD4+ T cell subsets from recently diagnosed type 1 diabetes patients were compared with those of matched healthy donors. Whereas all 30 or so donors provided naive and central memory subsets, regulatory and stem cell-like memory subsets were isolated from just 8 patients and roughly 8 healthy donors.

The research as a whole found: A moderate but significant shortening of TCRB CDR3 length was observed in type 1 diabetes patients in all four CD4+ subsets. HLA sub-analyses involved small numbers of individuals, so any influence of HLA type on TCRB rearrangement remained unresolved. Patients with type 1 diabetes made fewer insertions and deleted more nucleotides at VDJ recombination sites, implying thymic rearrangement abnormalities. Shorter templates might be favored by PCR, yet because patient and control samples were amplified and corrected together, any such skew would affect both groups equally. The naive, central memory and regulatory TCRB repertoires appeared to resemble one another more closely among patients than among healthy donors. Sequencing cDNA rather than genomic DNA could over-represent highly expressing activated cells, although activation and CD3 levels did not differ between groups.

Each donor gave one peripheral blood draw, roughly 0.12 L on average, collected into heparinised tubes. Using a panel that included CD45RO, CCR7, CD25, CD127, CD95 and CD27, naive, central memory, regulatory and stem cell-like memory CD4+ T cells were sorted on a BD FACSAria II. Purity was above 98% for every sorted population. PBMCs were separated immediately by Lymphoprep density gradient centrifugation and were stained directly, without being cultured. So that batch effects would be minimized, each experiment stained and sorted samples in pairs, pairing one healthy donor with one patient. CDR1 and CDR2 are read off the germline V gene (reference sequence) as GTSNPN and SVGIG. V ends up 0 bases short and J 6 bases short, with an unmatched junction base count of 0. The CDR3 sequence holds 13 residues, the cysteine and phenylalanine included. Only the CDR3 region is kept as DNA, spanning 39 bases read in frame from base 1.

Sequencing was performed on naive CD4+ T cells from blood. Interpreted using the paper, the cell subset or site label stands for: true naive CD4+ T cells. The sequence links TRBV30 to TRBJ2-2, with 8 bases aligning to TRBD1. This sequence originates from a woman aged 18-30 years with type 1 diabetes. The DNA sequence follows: TGTGCCTGGAGTGTACAGGGGGCCGGGGAGCTGTTTTTT. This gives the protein CAWSVQGAGELFF.